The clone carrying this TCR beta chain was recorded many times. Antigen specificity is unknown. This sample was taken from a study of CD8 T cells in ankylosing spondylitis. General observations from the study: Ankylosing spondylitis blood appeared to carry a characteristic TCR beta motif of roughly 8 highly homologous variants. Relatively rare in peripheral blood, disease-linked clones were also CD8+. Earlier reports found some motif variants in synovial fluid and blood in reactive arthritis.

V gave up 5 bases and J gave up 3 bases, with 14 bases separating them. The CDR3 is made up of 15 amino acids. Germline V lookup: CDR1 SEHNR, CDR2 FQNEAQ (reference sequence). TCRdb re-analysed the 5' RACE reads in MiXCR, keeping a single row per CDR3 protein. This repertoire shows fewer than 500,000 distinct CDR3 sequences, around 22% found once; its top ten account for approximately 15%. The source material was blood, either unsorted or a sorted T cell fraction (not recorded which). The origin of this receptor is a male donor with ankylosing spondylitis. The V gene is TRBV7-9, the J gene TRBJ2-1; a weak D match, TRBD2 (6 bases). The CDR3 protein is CASSRVIADYNEQFF. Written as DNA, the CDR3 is TGTGCCAGCAGCCGGGTCATAGCGGACTACAATGAGCAGTTCTTC.